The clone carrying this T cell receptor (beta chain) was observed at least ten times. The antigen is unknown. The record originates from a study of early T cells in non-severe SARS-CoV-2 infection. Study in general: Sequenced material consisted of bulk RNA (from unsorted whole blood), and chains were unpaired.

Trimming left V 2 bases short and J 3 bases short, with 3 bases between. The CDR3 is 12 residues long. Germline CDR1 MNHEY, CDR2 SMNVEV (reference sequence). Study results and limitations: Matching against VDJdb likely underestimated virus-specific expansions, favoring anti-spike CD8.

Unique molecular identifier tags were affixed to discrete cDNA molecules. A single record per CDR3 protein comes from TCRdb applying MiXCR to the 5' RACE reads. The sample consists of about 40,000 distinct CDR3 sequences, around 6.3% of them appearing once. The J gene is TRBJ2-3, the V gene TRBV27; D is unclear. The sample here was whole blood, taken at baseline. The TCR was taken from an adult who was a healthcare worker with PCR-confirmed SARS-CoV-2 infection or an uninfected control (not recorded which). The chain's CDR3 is CASSLGTDTQYF. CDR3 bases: TGTGCCAGCAGTTTAGGGACAGATACGCAGTATTTT.